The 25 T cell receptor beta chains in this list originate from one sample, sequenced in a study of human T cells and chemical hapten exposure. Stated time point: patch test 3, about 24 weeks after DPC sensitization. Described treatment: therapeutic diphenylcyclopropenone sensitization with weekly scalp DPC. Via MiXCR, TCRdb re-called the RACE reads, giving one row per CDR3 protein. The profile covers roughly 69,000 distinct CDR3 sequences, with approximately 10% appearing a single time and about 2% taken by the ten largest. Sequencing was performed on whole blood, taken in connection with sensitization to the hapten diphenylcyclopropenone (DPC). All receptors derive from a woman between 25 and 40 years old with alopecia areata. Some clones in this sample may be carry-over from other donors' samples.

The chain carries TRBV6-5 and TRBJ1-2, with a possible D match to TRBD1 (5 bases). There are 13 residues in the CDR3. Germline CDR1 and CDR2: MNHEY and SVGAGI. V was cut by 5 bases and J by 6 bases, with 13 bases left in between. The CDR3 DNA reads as TGTGCCAGCAGTATCAGGGTGGACGATGGCTACACCTTC. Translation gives CASSIRVDDGYTF.

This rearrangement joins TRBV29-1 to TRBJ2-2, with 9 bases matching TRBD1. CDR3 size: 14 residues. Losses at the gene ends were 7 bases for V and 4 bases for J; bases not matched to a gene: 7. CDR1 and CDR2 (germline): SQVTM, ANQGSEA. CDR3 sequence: CSAEGDRATGELFF. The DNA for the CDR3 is TGCAGCGCGGAGGGGGACAGGGCCACCGGGGAGCTGTTTTTT.

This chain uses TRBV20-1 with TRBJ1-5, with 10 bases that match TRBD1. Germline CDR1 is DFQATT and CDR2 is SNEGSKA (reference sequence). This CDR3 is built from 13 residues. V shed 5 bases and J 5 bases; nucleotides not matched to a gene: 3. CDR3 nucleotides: TGCAGTGCTGGGACAGGGGTCGATCAGCCCCAGCATTTT. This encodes CSAGTGVDQPQHF.

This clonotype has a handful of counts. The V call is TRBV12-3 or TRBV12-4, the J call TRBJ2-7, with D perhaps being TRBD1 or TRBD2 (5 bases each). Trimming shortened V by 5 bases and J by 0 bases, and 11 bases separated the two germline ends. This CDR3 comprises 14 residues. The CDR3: CASSPGPPSYEQYF. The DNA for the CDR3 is TGTGCCAGCAGTCCGGGGCCACCCTCCTACGAGCAGTACTTC.

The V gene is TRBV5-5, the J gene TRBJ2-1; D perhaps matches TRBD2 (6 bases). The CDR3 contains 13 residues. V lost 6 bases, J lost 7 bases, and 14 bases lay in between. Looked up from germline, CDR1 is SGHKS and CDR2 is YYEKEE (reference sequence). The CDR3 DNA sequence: TGTGCCAGCACTACGACTAGTTGGAATGAGCAGTTCTTC. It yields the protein CASTTTSWNEQFF.

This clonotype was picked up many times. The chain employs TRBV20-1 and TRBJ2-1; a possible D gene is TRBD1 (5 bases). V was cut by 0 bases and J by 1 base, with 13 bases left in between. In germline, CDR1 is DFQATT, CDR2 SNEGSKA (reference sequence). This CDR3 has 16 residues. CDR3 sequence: CSARDPRVGSYNEQFF. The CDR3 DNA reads TGCAGTGCTAGAGATCCCAGGGTGGGGTCCTACAATGAGCAGTTCTTC.

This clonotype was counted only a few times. The DNA of the CDR3 is TGCAGTGCTAGGGTCGTAGGGTACACTGAAGCTTTCTTT. Translation gives CSARVVGYTEAFF. The rearrangement uses TRBV20-1 and TRBJ1-1; D is uncertain. CDR1 DFQATT and CDR2 SNEGSKA come from the germline V gene (reference sequence). CDR3 size: 13 residues. V was pared by 3 bases and J by 3 bases, with 11 bases between.

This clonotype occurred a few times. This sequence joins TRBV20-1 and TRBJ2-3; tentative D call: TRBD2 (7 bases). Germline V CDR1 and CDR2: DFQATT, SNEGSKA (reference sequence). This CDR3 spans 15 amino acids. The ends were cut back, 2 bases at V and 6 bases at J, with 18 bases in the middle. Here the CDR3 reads CSARLRAGAMDTQYF. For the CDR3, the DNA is TGCAGTGCTAGACTCAGGGCGGGGGCGATGGATACGCAGTATTTT.

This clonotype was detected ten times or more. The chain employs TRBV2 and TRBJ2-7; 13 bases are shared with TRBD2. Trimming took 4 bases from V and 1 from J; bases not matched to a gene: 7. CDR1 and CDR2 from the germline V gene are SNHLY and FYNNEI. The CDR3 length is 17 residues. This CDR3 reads CASSGLLAGGISYEQYF. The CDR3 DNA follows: TGTGCCAGCAGTGGTTTACTAGCGGGGGGGATTTCCTACGAGCAGTACTTC.

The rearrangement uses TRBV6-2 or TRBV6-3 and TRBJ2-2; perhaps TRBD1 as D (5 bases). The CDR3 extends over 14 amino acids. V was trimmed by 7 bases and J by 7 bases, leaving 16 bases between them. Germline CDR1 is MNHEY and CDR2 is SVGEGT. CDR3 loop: CASTEFGAGGELFF. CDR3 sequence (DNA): TGTGCCAGCACGGAATTTGGGGCCGGCGGGGAGCTGTTTTTT.

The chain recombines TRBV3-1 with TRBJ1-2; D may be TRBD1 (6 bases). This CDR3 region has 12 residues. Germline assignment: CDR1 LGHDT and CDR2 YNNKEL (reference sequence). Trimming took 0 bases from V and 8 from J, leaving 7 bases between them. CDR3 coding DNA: TGTGCCAGCAGCCAAGATCAGGGGGGCTACACCTTC. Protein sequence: CASSQDQGGYTF. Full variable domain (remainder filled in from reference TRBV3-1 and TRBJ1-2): DTAVSQTPKYLVTQMGNDKSIKCEQNLGHDTMYWYKQDSKKFLKIMFSYNNKELIINETVPNRFSPKSPDKAHLNLHINSLELGDSAVYFCASSQDQGGYTFGSGTRLTVV.

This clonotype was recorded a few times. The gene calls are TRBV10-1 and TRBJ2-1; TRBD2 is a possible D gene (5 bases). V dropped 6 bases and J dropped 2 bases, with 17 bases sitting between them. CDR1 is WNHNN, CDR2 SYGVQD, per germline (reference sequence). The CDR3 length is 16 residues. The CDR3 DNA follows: TGCGCCAGCAGCCCCGGAAGGGAGCGCCCCTACAATGAGCAGTTCTTC. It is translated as CASSPGRERPYNEQFF.

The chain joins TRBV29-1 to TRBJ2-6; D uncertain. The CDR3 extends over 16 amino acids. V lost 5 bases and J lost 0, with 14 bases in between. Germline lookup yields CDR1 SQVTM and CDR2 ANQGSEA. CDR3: CSVLGALDSGANVLTF. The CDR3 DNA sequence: TGCAGCGTTCTCGGAGCCTTAGACTCTGGGGCCAACGTCCTGACTTTC.

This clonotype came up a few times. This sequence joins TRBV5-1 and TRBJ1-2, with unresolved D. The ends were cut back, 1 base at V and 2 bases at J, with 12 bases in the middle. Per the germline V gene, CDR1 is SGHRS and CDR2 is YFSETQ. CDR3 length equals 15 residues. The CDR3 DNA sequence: TGCGCCAGCAGCTTGCCGGAGCCCGGAAACTATGGCTACACCTTC. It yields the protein CASSLPEPGNYGYTF.

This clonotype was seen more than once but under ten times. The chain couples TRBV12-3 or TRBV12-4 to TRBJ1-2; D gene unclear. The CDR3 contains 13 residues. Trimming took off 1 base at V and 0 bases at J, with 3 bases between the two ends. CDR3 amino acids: CASSLVSNYGYTF. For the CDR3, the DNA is TGTGCCAGCAGTTTAGTTTCTAACTATGGCTACACCTTC.

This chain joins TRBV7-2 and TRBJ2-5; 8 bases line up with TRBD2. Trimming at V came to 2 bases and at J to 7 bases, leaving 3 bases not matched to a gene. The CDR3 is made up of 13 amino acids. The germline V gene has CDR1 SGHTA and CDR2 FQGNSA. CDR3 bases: TGTGCCAGCAGCTTAAGTCTAGCGGGGACCCAGTACTTC. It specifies CASSLSLAGTQYF.

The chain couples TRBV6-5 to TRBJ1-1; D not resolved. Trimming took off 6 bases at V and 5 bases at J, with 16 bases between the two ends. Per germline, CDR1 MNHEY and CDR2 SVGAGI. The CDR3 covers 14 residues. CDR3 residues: CASRHDRTSTEAFF. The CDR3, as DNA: TGTGCCAGCAGGCACGACCGAACCTCGACTGAAGCTTTCTTT.

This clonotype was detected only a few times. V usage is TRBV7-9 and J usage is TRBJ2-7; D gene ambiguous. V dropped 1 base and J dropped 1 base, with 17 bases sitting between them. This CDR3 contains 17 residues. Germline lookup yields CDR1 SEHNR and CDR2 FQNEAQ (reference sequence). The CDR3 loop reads CASSLEGQRSISYEQYF. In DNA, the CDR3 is TGTGCCAGCAGCTTAGAAGGGCAGAGATCCATATCCTACGAGCAGTACTTC.

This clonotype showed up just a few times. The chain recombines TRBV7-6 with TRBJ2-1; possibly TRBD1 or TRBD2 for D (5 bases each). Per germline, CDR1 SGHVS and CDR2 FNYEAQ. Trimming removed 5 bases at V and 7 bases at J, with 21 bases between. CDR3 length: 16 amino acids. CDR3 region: CASSPGGPKGVNEQFF. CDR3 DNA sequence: TGTGCCAGCAGCCCTGGCGGGCCCAAAGGGGTAAATGAGCAGTTCTTC. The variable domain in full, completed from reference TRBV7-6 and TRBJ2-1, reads GAGVSQSPRYKVTKRGQDVALRCDPISGHVSLYWYRQALGQGPEFLTYFNYEAQQDKSGLPNDRFSAERPEGSISTLTIQRTEQRDSAMYRCASSPGGPKGVNEQFFGPGTRLTVL.

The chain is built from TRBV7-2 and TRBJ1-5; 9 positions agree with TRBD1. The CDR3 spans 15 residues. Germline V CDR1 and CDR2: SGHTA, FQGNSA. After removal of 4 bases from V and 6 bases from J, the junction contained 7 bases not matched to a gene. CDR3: CASSSQGAQGQPQHF. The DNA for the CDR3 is TGTGCCAGCAGCTCACAGGGGGCGCAGGGTCAGCCCCAGCATTTT.

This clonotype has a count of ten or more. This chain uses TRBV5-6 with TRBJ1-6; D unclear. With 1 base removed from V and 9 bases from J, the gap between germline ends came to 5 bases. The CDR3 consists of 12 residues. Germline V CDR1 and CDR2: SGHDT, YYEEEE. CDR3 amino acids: CASSLRASPLHF. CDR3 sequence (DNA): TGTGCCAGCAGCTTGAGGGCTTCACCCCTCCACTTT.

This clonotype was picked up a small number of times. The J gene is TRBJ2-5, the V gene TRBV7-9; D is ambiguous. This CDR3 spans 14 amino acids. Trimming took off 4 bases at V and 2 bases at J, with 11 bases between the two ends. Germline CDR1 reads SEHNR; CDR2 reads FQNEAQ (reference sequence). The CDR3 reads CASSWLEGQETQYF. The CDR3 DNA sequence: TGTGCCAGCAGCTGGCTAGAAGGACAAGAGACCCAGTACTTC.

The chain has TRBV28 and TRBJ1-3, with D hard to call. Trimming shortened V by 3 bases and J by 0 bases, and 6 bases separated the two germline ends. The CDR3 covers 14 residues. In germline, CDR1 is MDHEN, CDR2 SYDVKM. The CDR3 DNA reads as TGTGCCAGCAGTTTTACTCGCTCTGGAAACACCATATATTTT. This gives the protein CASSFTRSGNTIYF.

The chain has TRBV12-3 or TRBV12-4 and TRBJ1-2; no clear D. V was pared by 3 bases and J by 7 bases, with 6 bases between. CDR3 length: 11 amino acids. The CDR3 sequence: CASSLRVGYTF. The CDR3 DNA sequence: TGTGCCAGCAGTTTGCGCGTTGGCTACACCTTC.

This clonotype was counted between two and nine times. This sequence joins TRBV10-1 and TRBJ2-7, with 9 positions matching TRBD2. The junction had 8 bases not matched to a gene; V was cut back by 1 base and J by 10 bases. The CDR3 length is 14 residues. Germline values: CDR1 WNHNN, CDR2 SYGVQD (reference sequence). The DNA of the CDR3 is TGCGCCAGCAGTGAGTTATCTAGCGGGACGGAACAGTACTTC. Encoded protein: CASSELSSGTEQYF.